This T cell receptor beta chain derives from a study of regulatory T cells in long-lasting Graves disease. This clonotype has only a few counts. Investigators prepared the TCR beta libraries by applying iRepertoire HTBI primers and Arm-PCR of CDR3 regions. TCRdb passed the multiplex PCR reads through MiXCR, listing each CDR3 protein once. The table lists roughly 400,000 distinct CDR3 sequences, 21% of them singletons. Time point given: persistent/refractory GD, antithyroid drugs over 5 years with positive TRAb. RNA isolated from PBMCs was used to make the TCR library. The CDR3 covers 13 residues. Germline values: CDR1 LGHDT, CDR2 YNNKEL (reference sequence). V lost 8 bases to trimming and J lost 4 bases, with 11 bases between them.

The V and J genes are TRBV3-1 and TRBJ2-2; no firm D call. This sequence originates from a female donor with Graves disease. The source material was peripheral blood mononuclear cells (PBMCs), sampled when the disease was refractory, from a patient treated with antithyroid drugs. The CDR3 is CASGWGSTGELFF. In DNA form, the CDR3 reads TGTGCCAGCGGTTGGGGTTCCACCGGGGAGCTGTTTTTT. The variable domain in full, with the rest retrieved from reference TRBV3-1 and TRBJ2-2, is DTAVSQTPKYLVTQMGNDKSIKCEQNLGHDTMYWYKQDSKKFLKIMFSYNNKELIINETVPNRFSPKSPDKAHLNLHINSLELGDSAVYFCASGWGSTGELFFGEGSRLTVL.